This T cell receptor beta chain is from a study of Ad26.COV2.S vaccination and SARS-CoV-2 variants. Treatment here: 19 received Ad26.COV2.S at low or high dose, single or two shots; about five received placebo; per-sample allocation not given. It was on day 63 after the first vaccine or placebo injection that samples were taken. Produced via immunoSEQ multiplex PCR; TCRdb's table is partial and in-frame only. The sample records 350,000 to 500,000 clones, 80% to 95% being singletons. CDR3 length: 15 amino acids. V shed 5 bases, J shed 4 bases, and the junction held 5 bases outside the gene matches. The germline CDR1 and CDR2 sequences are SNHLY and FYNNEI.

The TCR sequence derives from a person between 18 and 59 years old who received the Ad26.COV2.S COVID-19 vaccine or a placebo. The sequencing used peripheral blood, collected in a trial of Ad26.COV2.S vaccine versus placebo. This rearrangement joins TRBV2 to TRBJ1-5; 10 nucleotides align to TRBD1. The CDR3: CASSNSGQGNQPQHF. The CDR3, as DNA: TGTGCCAGCAGTAACTCGGGACAGGGGAATCAGCCCCAGCATTTT. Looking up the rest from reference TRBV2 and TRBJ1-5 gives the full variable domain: EPEVTQTPSHQVTQMGQEVILRCVPISNHLYFYWYRQILGQKVEFLVSFYNNEISEKSEIFDDQFSVERPDGSNFTLKIRSTKLEDSAMYFCASSNSGQGNQPQHFGDGTRLSIL.